This is a list of T cell receptor beta chains from one sample in a study of blood T cell repertoires in COVID-19. Clones were read by immunoSEQ multiplex PCR, and TCRdb kept only the in-frame ones, dropping some. The sample lists approximately 210,000 clones, 75% to 85% occurring once. Sequenced material: PBMCs or T cells enriched from blood (not recorded which). These receptors all come from a man aged 35 to 55 who had recovered from COVID-19. Each CDR3 is given without its conserved first and last residue.

TRBV7-2	TRBJ1-1	ASSFMLLENTEAF
TRBV6-5	TRBJ1-1	ASSPLGDTEAF
TRBV4-3	TRBJ1-1	ASSPTGGVTEAF
TRBV27	TRBJ1-5	ASSLLGPNQPQH
TRBV11-2	TRBJ1-6	ASSLASRVH
TRBV4-1	TRBJ1-1	ASSQEDRVNTEAF
TRBV29-1	TRBJ1-5	SVSAGSNQPQH
TRBV9	TRBJ2-3	ASSVSSGRERTQY
TRBV28	TRBJ2-2	ASRAQSGELF
TRBV6-2/TRBV6-3	TRBJ1-6	ASSGTTRVAPLH
TRBV18	TRBJ2-5	ASSPSHAPTGFQETQY
TRBV7-7	TRBJ2-1	ASSTGNSGDNEQF
TRBV25-1	TRBJ1-4	ASSEMTGEEKLF
TRBV15	TRBJ2-1	ATSRDIREHNEQF
TRBV6-5	TRBJ2-5	ASRGHESETQY
TRBV28	TRBJ2-2	ASTFSAGLNTGELF
TRBV6-5	TRBJ1-2	ASSFDRGYYGYT
TRBV18	TRBJ1-6	ASSPLRTDNNSPLH
TRBV9	TRBJ1-2	ASSVLGQGSYGYT
TRBV4-3	TRBJ2-1	ASSQDKGQLYNEQF
TRBV3-1/TRBV3-2	TRBJ2-4	ASSPIKNTAKNIQY
TRBV18	TRBJ2-5	ASSPEYQETQY
TRBV9	TRBJ2-3	ASSAGDWLDTQY
TRBV6-5	TRBJ1-5	ASSKQGGNQPQH
TRBV11-2	TRBJ2-7	ASSHGLAGAYEQY